This TCR beta chain was documented in a study of cytomegalovirus exposure and HLA in healthy donors. Per germline, CDR1 MDHEN and CDR2 SYDVKM. This CDR3 region has 14 residues. V shed 4 bases and J shed 5 bases, with 12 bases lying between them. The study ran its PCR with 60 Vbeta and 13 Jbeta primers. Profiling relied on immunoSEQ multiplex PCR, and the TCRdb table lists in-frame clones only, not all of them. The repertoire table contains some 110,000 clones. The sequencing sample was made of PBMCs. This clonotype originated in a man between 40 and 49 years old in good health and CMV-seropositive. This chain joins TRBV28 and TRBJ1-5; a possible D gene is TRBD1 (6 bases). The CDR3 loop reads CASSSGAWDQPQHF. The CDR3 DNA reads TGTGCCAGCAGTTCAGGGGCTTGGGATCAGCCCCAGCATTTT. Using reference TRBV28 and TRBJ1-5 for the parts outside the CDR3, the full variable domain is DVKVTQSSRYLVKRTGEKVFLECVQDMDHENMFWYRQDPGLGLRLIYFSYDVKMKEKGDIPEGYSVSREKKERFSLILESASTNQTSMYLCASSSGAWDQPQHFGDGTRLSIL.